Given below is one TCR beta chain in context. The V gene's germline CDR1 is LGHDT and CDR2 YNNKEL (reference sequence). There are 14 residues in the CDR3. The V gene lost 4 bases and the J gene lost 5 bases, with 14 bases spanning the gap. As processed by the authors: It was from reference gene primer amplification that nucleated cell counts were estimated. TCRdb's copy holds only in-frame clones and misses some; the assay was immunoSEQ multiplex PCR. The D gene and trimming were derived from the DNA, and the V and J assignments and clone size from that table. The sample includes about 190,000 clones, approximately 81% seen only once; the top ten take around 21%. The record originates from a study of blood T cell repertoires in COVID-19. The overall study: COVID-19 samples, acute and convalescent, were from the United States, Italy and Spain. Nucleic acid was either cDNA or gDNA, and it came from T cells, B-cell-depleted T cells, or PBMCs.

This receptor was identified in a human donor in a cohort sampled during active COVID-19. This chain uses TRBV3-1 (or the pseudogene TRBV3-2) with TRBJ2-5; the D gene is possibly TRBD2 (5 bases). Source material: peripheral blood. The CDR3 DNA reads TGTGCCAGCAGCCCTACGGGGAGAGGGGAGACCCAGTACTTC. It is translated as CASSPTGRGETQYF.